This entry describes one T cell receptor beta chain. Its antigen remains undetermined. Within one base of it there is no much larger clone, and no base qualities were kept. The cohort was made up of roughly 670 healthy bone marrow donors. All cohort members were sampled while nominally healthy, although unrecorded immune exposures were likely present. The donor was CMV seropositive and was included in the group of 250 to 300 seropositive cohort members. A peripheral blood sample was collected from each donor, and TCR beta sequencing was performed on peripheral blood mononuclear cells. The Qiagen DNeasy Blood Extraction Kit was used to extract genomic DNA from the blood cell samples. The record originates from a study of cytomegalovirus exposure and HLA in healthy donors (dated by TCRdb to about 2017). A note on the overall study: According to an earlier analysis of around 600 of the donors, some 170 million T cells yielded 95 million to 140 million unique TCR beta sequences and about 280 Gb of sequence data. Roughly 320 gigabases of sequencing data and approximately 91 million unique TCR sequences made up an early release that covered over 550 HLA-typed donors. The genetic ancestry cluster associated with self-reported Caucasian donors included about four fifths of the 398 genotyped donors. The aim of the study was to test whether cataloging public T cell receptors could identify signatures of past pathogen exposure. The study used immunosequencing to profile the T cell repertoires of around 600 subjects and linked those repertoires to cytomegalovirus serostatus. In addition to the first cohort of around 670 subjects, a separate validation cohort of about 120 different subjects was used. The study combined high-throughput TCR immunosequencing, statistical association of individual TCRs with disease status, and machine learning to predict cytomegalovirus infection status. A later analysis re-examined previously published TCR beta repertoires from 610 or so donors and added high-resolution HLA genotyping to investigate patterns of TCR occurrence. Rather than drawing on any new phenotypic data, the later analysis identified candidate immune exposures from TCR beta sequences and the way those sequences occurred across donors. An earlier analysis of around 640 of the donors used high-throughput TCR beta sequencing to judge whether each TCR beta V gene segment behaved as functional or pseudogenic. Donor age, sex, ethnicity and CMV serostatus were collected together with the repertoire data. Genome-wide SNP genotypes for about 55% of the roughly 670 donors were used in a later genetic analysis, which treated that subset as a discovery cohort. All discovery cohort repertoires had been generated using a single sequencing platform. Both class I and class II loci were covered by HLA typing, at four-digit resolution. Typing coverage differed by locus: A, B, C, DRB1 and DQB1 were typed in about 629-640 donors, DQA1 in roughly 500, DPA1 in 600 to 610, and DPB1 in 400 to 480. Roughly five DR-DQ haplotypes were handled as single units for association and clustering, since linkage in the cohort was strong. Among about 360 genotyped donors of the cohort, an average of approximately 240,000 unique TCR beta nucleotide sequences were sequenced per donor, around 20% of them non-productive. What the research found in general, with its limitations: In both the original and validation cohorts, the classifier was reported to diagnose cytomegalovirus status with high specificity and sensitivity. The 87-base-pair reads could not distinguish some IMGT-functional V segments, including TRBV6-2 and TRBV6-3, so those segments were excluded. Some 15 rarely observed V segments, including chromosome 9 orphons, were excluded from the earlier analysis of 550 to 700 of the donors because counts were too low. V-gene and J-gene trimming of TCR beta chains was associated with a missense DCLRE1C variant in a later genetic analysis, and the association was replicated in an independent cohort. In vitro tests confirmed that three of the cytomegalovirus-associated TCR beta chains recognize cytomegalovirus antigens. A further reported finding was that TCR beta sequences accurately predicted the HLA-A and HLA-B alleles for most subjects in the first cohort. The only immune exposure information available for the cohort was CMV serostatus. While some public TCRs were present in many individuals, most TCR sequences turned up only very rarely across donors. It was suggested by the authors that the approach could potentially be generalized to other disease states and immunological phenotypes. In a later analysis, most CMV-associated TCR beta chains were found to appear HLA-restricted, with HLA associations seemingly driven largely by CMV exposure. Compared with equally common non-associated chains, HLA-associated TCR beta chains in a later analysis were more clonally expanded and had lower generation probabilities. A later analysis reported that several top co-occurrence clusters appeared linked to parvovirus B19, influenza, CMV and Epstein-Barr virus. HLA typing was unavailable for some donors at each locus, so association tests used only the typed subset. In a later analysis, 16,951 TCR beta sequences were associated with specific HLA alleles at a false discovery rate of 0.05. Correlated functional status among segregating V segments might be attributable to linkage disequilibrium, but an unknown experimental factor could not be ruled out. When HLA alleles, especially DR and DQ, strongly co-occurred, attributing TCR associations to individual alleles was difficult. Roughly uniform sequencing depth across donors was assumed in presence/absence analyses, although this assumption may not hold. The cohort was sequenced for TCR beta chains only, and without alpha or paired-chain data the features that could be detected were limited. Broadly in line with IMGT annotations, most TCR beta V segments showed up in productive rearrangements about 87% or about 30% of the time in an earlier analysis of a few hundred of the donors. A group of highly shared sequence variants was considered likely to be a technical artifact of the sequencing pipeline. In a later genetic analysis, fewer N-insertions in productive TCRs were reported among donors in an Asian-associated ancestry cluster than the roughly 700-donor mean. The study listed 164 TCR beta chains as associated with cytomegalovirus. In a later analysis, TCR association rates were found to vary across HLA loci, with the most associated TCRs seen for DRB1 alleles and the fewest for HLA-C alleles.

The CDR3, cysteine through phenylalanine, is 15 amino acids long. Just CDR3 DNA is preserved here, 45 bases in frame from base 1. CDR1 is given as LNHDA and CDR2 as SQIVND, both from the germline V gene (reference sequence). Unmatched junction bases come to 4, with V trimmed by 5 bases and J by 2 bases. The protocol used for the library was the immunoSEQ multiplex PCR assay. For the multiplex PCR, a mixture combining 60 forward primers for TCR Vbeta segments and 13 reverse primers for TCR Jbeta segments was used. Amplification of the CDR3 region of rearranged TCR beta genes was performed with a multiplex PCR assay on genomic DNA. The amplified TCR beta libraries were sequenced on the Illumina HiSeq System as 87-base-pair reads. As for the authors' bioinformatics: A later analysis counted about 80 million unique TCR beta chains across the 550 to 750 repertoires, and some 11 million of these chains were shared by at least two donors. Raw reads were error-corrected and collapsed into unique sequences with a nearest-neighbor algorithm that merged closely related sequences to remove PCR and sequencing errors. CDR3 sequences were aligned to IMGT reference sequences to assign V, D and J gene segments. For a sequence to be retained, at least a six-nucleotide match to both a V gene segment and a J gene segment was required. A rearrangement counted as productive if the CDR3 had no stop codons and remained in frame with V and J, and every other rearrangement counted as non-productive. Following IMGT convention, CDR3 was defined as the stretch from the second conserved V-encoded cysteine up to the conserved J-encoded phenylalanine. Sequences without an unambiguous match to a single V gene segment were excluded from the earlier analysis of approximately 600 of the donors. An earlier analysis of several hundred of the donors called V segments functional above 56.7% productive rearrangements and segregating when the between-donor standard deviation exceeded 5%. To diagnose cytomegalovirus status from the catalog of TCR beta chain sequences, a statistical classification framework was built. V and J gene assignment, in a later analysis, came from comparing TCR nucleotide sequences with IMGT/GENE-DB human TR gene sequences. Using the TCRdist pipeline, a later analysis assigned CDR3 sequences along with most-parsimonious VDJ recombination scenarios. In a later analysis, each TCR beta chain was defined by its CDR3 amino acid sequence together with its V-gene family, and reads without a unique V-gene family were excluded. To address suspected cross-contamination and a sequencing artifact, a later analysis removed some 620 highly shared, low-generation-probability nucleotide sequences. A later analysis calculated a clonal expansion index for each public chain from normalized within-repertoire ranks of inferred template counts. Generation probabilities in a later analysis came from a VDJ recombination model fitted to out-of-frame rearrangements, and those results were checked against IGoR. In a later analysis, hypergeometric tests were used to score TCR-TCR, TCR-HLA and TCR-CMV co-occurrence, with a repertoire-size bias correction applied to TCR pairs. To estimate false discovery rates, a later analysis permuted the HLA or CMV assignments 20 times. A later analysis grouped co-occurring TCRs with DBSCAN, adding TCRdist sequence similarity when clustering within HLA-allele-positive subsets. Repertoires with fewer than 30,000 or more than 120,000 public chains were left out of co-occurrence clustering, as were five repertoires with anomalous nucleotide sharing. The table comes from immuneACCESS by way of TCRdb, which keeps in-frame sequences with V and J called. Part of the clones is missing from these tables; in studies checked, under half for an unresolved V gene and the rest for unknown reasons. For V, J and clone size, that table is used; D and trimming come from the DNA. A total of more than 70,000 clones appear in this sample, 70% of them only once. Clones ranked in the top ten supply about 10% of the sample.

Sequenced input: PBMCs. The chain links TRBV19 with TRBJ2-3; the junction holds 10 bases that match TRBD2. The source of this sequence is a woman between 45 and 65 years old in good health and CMV-seropositive. The CDR3 amino acid sequence is: CASSSTSGDTDTQYF. The DNA sequence reads TGTGCCAGTAGTTCCACTAGCGGGGACACAGATACGCAGTATTTT.